This T cell receptor (beta chain) was recovered during a study of spatial heterogeneity in lung cancer. Many counts were recorded for this clonotype. Described time point: blood at routine non-recurrence follow-up after resection. With 5 bases removed from V and 0 bases from J, the gap between germline ends came to 7 bases. The CDR3 contains 13 residues. CDR1 is LNHDA, CDR2 SQIVND, per germline (reference sequence). TCRdb re-called the 5' RACE reads with MiXCR, one entry per CDR3 protein. The sample includes over 95,000 distinct CDR3 sequences, under 14% of them seen just once. The V and J genes are TRBV19 and TRBJ2-5; a possible D gene is TRBD2 (5 bases). The receptor was isolated from a female donor with early-stage non-small cell lung cancer. Sample: PBMCs, taken at follow-up. The CDR3 loop is CASSLSDQETQYF. CDR3 coding DNA: TGTGCCAGTAGTCTTAGCGACCAAGAGACCCAGTACTTC.